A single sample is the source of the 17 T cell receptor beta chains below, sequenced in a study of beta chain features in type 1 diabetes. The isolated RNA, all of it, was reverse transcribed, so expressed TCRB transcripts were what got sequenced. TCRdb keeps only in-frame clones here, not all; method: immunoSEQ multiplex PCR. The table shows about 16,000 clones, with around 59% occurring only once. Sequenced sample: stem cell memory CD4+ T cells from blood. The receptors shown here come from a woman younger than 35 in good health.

DNA for the CDR3: TGCGCCAGCAGCCCCGCGGGGCTCACCTACGAGCAGTACTTC. Translated: CASSPAGLTYEQYF. This chain connects TRBV5-1 to TRBJ2-7; D perhaps matches TRBD2 (6 bases). Trimming took 4 bases from V and 2 from J, leaving 13 bases between them. The CDR3 has 14 residues. The germline CDR1 and CDR2 sequences are SGHRS and YFSETQ.

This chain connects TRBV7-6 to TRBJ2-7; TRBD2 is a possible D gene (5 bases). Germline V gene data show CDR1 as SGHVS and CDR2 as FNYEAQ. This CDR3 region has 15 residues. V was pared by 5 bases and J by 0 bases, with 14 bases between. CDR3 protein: CASSPRTYSSYEQYF. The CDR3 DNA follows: TGTGCCAGCAGCCCCCGGACTTATAGCTCCTACGAGCAGTACTTC. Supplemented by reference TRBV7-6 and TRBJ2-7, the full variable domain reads GAGVSQSPRYKVTKRGQDVALRCDPISGHVSLYWYRQALGQGPEFLTYFNYEAQQDKSGLPNDRFSAERPEGSISTLTIQRTEQRDSAMYRCASSPRTYSSYEQYFGPGTRLTVT.

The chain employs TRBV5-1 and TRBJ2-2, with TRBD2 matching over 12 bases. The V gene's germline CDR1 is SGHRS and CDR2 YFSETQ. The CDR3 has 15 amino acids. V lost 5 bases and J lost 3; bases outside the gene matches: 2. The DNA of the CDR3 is TGCGCCAGCAGATCTAGCGGGAGGGACACCGGGGAGCTGTTTTTT. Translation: CASRSSGRDTGELFF.

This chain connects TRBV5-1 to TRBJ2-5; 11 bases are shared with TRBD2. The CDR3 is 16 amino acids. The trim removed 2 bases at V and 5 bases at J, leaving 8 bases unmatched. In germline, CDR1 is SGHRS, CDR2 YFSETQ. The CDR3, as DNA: TGCGCCAGCAGCTTAATTGCTAGCGGGGGGTCTGAGACCCAGTACTTC. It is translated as CASSLIASGGSETQYF.

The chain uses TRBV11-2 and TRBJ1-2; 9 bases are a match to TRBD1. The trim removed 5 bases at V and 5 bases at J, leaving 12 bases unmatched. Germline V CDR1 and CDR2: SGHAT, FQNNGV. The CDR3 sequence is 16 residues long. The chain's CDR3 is CASSLLGGQGPYGYTF. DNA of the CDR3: TGTGCCAGCAGCCTATTGGGGGGACAGGGCCCATATGGCTACACCTTC.

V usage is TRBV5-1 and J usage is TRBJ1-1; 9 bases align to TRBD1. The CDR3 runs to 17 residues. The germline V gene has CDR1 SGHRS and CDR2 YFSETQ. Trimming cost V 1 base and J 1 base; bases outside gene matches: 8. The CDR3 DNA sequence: TGCGCCAGCAGCTTGAGACAGGGGGTTTCCGCGAACACTGAAGCTTTCTTT. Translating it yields CASSLRQGVSANTEAFF.

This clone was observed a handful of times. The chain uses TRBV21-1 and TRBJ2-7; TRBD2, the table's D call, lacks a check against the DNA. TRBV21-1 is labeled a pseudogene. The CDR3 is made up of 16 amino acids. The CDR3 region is CASSHRLAPVNYEQYF. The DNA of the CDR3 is TGTGCCAGCAGCCACCGACTAGCGCCGGTTAACTACGAGCAGTACTTC.

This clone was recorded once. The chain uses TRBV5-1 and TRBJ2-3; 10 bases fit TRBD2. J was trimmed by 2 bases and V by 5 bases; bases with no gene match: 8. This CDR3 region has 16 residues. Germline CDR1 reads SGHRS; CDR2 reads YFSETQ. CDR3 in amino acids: CASRKRTSGSTDTQYF. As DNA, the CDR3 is TGCGCCAGCAGAAAAAGGACTAGCGGATCCACAGATACGCAGTATTTT.

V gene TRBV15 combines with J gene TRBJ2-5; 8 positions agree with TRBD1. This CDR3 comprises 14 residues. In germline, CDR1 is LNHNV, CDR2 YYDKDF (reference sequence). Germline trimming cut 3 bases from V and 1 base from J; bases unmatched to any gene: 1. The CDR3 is CATSSGQGQETQYF. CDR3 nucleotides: TGTGCCACCAGCAGTGGACAGGGCCAAGAGACCCAGTACTTC.

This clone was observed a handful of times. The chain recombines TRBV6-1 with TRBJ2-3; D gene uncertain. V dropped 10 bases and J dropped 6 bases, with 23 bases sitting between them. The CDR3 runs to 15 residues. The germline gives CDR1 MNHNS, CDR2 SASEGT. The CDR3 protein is CANEFLKSESDTQYF. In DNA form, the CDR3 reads TGTGCCAACGAATTCCTAAAGTCGGAGTCTGATACGCAGTATTTT.

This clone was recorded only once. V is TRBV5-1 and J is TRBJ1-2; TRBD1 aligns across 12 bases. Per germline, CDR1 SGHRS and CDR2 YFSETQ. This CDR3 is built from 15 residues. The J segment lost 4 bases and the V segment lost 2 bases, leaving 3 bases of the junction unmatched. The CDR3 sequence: CASSFGTGGAYGYTF. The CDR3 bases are TGCGCCAGCAGCTTCGGGACAGGGGGCGCCTATGGCTACACCTTC.

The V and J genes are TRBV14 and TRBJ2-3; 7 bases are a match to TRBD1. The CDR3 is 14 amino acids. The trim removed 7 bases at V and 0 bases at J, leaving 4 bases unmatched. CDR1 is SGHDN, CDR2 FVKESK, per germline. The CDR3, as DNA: TGTGCCAGCACCGAGGGACAGAGCACAGATACGCAGTATTTT. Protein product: CASTEGQSTDTQYF.

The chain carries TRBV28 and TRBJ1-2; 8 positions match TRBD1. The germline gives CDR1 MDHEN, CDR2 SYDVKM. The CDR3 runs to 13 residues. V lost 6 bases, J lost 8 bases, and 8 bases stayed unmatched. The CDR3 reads CASSSTGDRGYTF. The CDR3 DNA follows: TGTGCCAGCAGCTCGACAGGGGACCGAGGCTACACCTTC.

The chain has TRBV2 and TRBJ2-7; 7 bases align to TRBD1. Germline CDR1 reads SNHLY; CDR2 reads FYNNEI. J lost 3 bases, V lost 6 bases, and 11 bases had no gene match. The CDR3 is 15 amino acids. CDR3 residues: CASSARQGRGYEQYF. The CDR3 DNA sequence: TGTGCCAGCAGCGCTAGACAGGGAAGGGGCTACGAGCAGTACTTC.

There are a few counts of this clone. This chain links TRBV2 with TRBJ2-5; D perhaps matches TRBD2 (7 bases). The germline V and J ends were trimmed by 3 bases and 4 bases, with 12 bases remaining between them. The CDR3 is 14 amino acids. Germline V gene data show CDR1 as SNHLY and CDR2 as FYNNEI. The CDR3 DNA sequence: TGTGCCAGCAGTGACAGGGGAGGGGGAGAGACCCAGTACTTC. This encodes CASSDRGGGETQYF. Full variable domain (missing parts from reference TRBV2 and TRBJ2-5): EPEVTQTPSHQVTQMGQEVILRCVPISNHLYFYWYRQILGQKVEFLVSFYNNEISEKSEIFDDQFSVERPDGSNFTLKIRSTKLEDSAMYFCASSDRGGGETQYFGPGTRLLVL.

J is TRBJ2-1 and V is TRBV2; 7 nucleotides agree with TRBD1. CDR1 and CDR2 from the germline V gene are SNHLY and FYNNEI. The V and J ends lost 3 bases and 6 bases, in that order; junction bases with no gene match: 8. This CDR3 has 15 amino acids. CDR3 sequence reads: CASSENRGVSNEQFF. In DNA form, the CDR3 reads TGTGCCAGCAGTGAGAACAGGGGTGTAAGCAATGAGCAGTTCTTC.

CDR3 in amino acids: CASSLGRQGHTIYF. Here the CDR3 DNA reads TGTGCCAGCAGTCTCGGTCGACAGGGCCACACCATATATTTT. V and J are TRBV6-1 and TRBJ1-3; 7 nucleotides agree with TRBD1. This CDR3 region has 14 residues. V shed 5 bases and J 8 bases; nucleotides not matched to a gene: 9. Germline V gene data show CDR1 as MNHNS and CDR2 as SASEGT.